This entry lists 21 T cell receptor beta chains sequenced from one sample in a study of T cells in Graves' hyperthyroidism and ophthalmopathy. Amplified TCR beta CDR3 regions derived from RNA transcripts. Initially, a first-round RT-PCR of the TCR CDR3 employed the HTBI primer set. Each CDR3 protein gets one entry after TCRdb re-called the multiplex PCR reads with MiXCR. The sample lists approximately 870,000 distinct CDR3 sequences, approximately 40% occurring once. The sequencing input was blood. The origin of the receptors is a man between 18 and 29 years old with Graves' hyperthyroidism.

This rearrangement joins TRBV29-1 to TRBJ1-1; TRBD1 agrees at 8 bases. In germline, CDR1 is SQVTM, CDR2 ANQGSEA. With V trimmed by 0 bases and J by 1 base, 4 bases remained unmatched. The CDR3 totals 15 residues. This chain's CDR3 is CSVEDQGASNTEAFF. The CDR3, as DNA: TGCAGCGTTGAAGATCAGGGGGCCTCGAACACTGAAGCTTTCTTT.

The rearrangement links TRBV12-3 or TRBV12-4 to TRBJ1-4; D perhaps matches TRBD1 (6 bases). V lost 4 bases and J 2 bases, leaving 17 bases between the germline ends. This CDR3 has 17 amino acids. The CDR3 coding sequence is TGTGCCAGCAGTTCAGCAGGGGTGTTAGGGACTAATGAAAAACTGTTTTTT. The encoded protein is CASSSAGVLGTNEKLFF.

There are a few counts of this clonotype. The chain combines TRBV2 with TRBJ2-2, with D perhaps given as TRBD1 or TRBD2 (6 bases each). V dropped 5 bases and J dropped 4 bases, with 14 bases sitting between them. The CDR3 spans 15 residues. The germline V gene has CDR1 SNHLY and CDR2 FYNNEI. CDR3 loop: CASSLRGGGTGELFF. CDR3 coding DNA: TGTGCCAGCAGTCTCCGTGGAGGGGGCACCGGGGAGCTGTTTTTT. The variable domain in full, completed from reference TRBV2 and TRBJ2-2, reads EPEVTQTPSHQVTQMGQEVILRCVPISNHLYFYWYRQILGQKVEFLVSFYNNEISEKSEIFDDQFSVERPDGSNFTLKIRSTKLEDSAMYFCASSLRGGGTGELFFGEGSRLTVL.

This clonotype came up a few times. The rearrangement joins TRBV9 to TRBJ2-5; 14 positions agree with TRBD2. The CDR3 has 16 amino acids. With V trimmed by 3 bases and J by 4 bases, 5 bases remained unmatched. Germline-derived CDR1 and CDR2 are SGDLS and YYNGEE. The CDR3 DNA is TGTGCCAGCAGCGAGACTAGCGGGAGGGCCGGAGAGACCCAGTACTTC. Translation gives CASSETSGRAGETQYF.

The chain uses TRBV7-3 and TRBJ2-2; 8 positions match TRBD2. The trim removed 1 base at V and 1 base at J, leaving 5 bases unmatched. Germline V gene data show CDR1 as SGHTA and CDR2 as FQGTGA. CDR3 size: 17 residues. CDR3 sequence: CASSLKSSGVNTGELFF. The CDR3 DNA sequence: TGTGCCAGCAGCTTAAAAAGTAGCGGGGTGAACACCGGGGAGCTGTTTTTT.

This clonotype was counted ten times or more. The rearrangement joins TRBV2 to TRBJ1-2, with D perhaps matching TRBD1 (6 bases). The CDR3 length is 14 residues. Germline CDR1 SNHLY, CDR2 FYNNEI. Trimming cost V 2 bases and J 0 bases, with 7 bases left between them. For the CDR3, the DNA is TGTGCCAGCAGTGAACAGGGGACTAACTATGGCTACACCTTC. Translation: CASSEQGTNYGYTF. Full variable domain (missing parts from reference TRBV2 and TRBJ1-2): EPEVTQTPSHQVTQMGQEVILRCVPISNHLYFYWYRQILGQKVEFLVSFYNNEISEKSEIFDDQFSVERPDGSNFTLKIRSTKLEDSAMYFCASSEQGTNYGYTFGSGTRLTVV.

The chain couples TRBV19 to TRBJ2-5; the D is unclear. Germline assignment: CDR1 LNHDA and CDR2 SQIVND (reference sequence). The CDR3 runs to 13 residues. Trimming took off 3 bases at V and 4 bases at J, with 9 bases between the two ends. The DNA of the CDR3 is TGTGCCAGTAGTATGACCACCGGAGAGACCCAGTACTTC. Its protein product is CASSMTTGETQYF.

This chain connects TRBV20-1 to TRBJ2-5, with 9 positions matching TRBD2. The CDR3 runs to 16 residues. The J segment lost 2 bases and the V segment lost 6 bases, leaving 13 bases of the junction unmatched. The germline V gene encodes CDR1 DFQATT and CDR2 SNEGSKA (reference sequence). The CDR3 sequence is CSASPQTSGGQETQYF. The CDR3 nucleotides are TGCAGTGCCAGCCCTCAGACTAGCGGAGGGCAAGAGACCCAGTACTTC.

At least ten counts were recorded for this clonotype. J is TRBJ1-2 and V is TRBV7-8, with a possible D match to TRBD1 (6 bases). This CDR3 has 12 residues. Germline lookup yields CDR1 SGHVS and CDR2 FQNEAQ. The CDR3 DNA sequence: TGTGTTACCCAGGGCAGGGGATATGGCTACACCTTC. This sequence encodes CVTQGRGYGYTF.

The chain employs TRBV12-3 or TRBV12-4 and TRBJ1-4, with D maybe TRBD1 (5 bases). Trimming took 3 bases from V and 4 from J, leaving 12 bases between them. The CDR3 is 15 residues long. The CDR3 region is CASSFSGLGNEKLFF. The CDR3 bases are TGTGCCAGCAGTTTCTCAGGGTTGGGTAATGAAAAACTGTTTTTT.

The chain recombines TRBV11-2 with TRBJ1-6; D is possibly TRBD1 (5 bases). The ends were cut back, 6 bases at V and 9 bases at J, with 18 bases in the middle. The CDR3 spans 15 residues. The V gene's germline CDR1 is SGHAT and CDR2 FQNNGV. This CDR3 is CASSPPWGSGSPLHF. Here the CDR3 DNA reads TGTGCCAGCAGTCCCCCATGGGGGTCTGGTTCACCCCTCCACTTT.

This clonotype was counted many times. The J gene is TRBJ1-1, the V gene TRBV20-1; D not certain. CDR3 size: 13 residues. In germline, CDR1 is DFQATT, CDR2 SNEGSKA (reference sequence). Trimming left V 2 bases short and J 2 bases short, with 9 bases between. The CDR3 DNA sequence: TGCAGTGCTAGAAGGGAGGTAAACACTGAAGCTTTCTTT. Amino acid sequence: CSARREVNTEAFF.

This clonotype was detected ten times or more. The chain is built from TRBV29-1 and TRBJ2-7; D remains unclear. V was trimmed by 1 base and J by 3 bases, leaving 7 bases between them. The CDR3 contains 12 residues. Germline V gene data show CDR1 as SQVTM and CDR2 as ANQGSEA. The CDR3 DNA sequence: TGCAGCGTTGAAGCAGAGTACTACGAGCAGTACTTC. As protein: CSVEAEYYEQYF.

The rearrangement joins TRBV20-1 to TRBJ1-2, with 9 bases aligning to TRBD1. The CDR3 is made up of 14 amino acids. Germline assignment: CDR1 DFQATT and CDR2 SNEGSKA (reference sequence). The CDR3 protein is CSAEGGDRAYGYTF. Written as DNA, the CDR3 is TGCAGCGCGGAGGGGGGGGACAGGGCCTATGGCTACACCTTC.

The chain has TRBV7-9 and TRBJ1-1, with a weak D call TRBD1 (5 bases). This CDR3 is 15 amino acids long. V was clipped by 4 bases and J by 1 base, with 13 bases between them. CDR1 is SEHNR and CDR2 is FQNEAQ in the germline V gene (reference sequence). The CDR3 region is CASSSGHGKNTEAFF. For the CDR3, the DNA is TGTGCCAGCAGCTCCGGACACGGAAAGAACACTGAAGCTTTCTTT.

This clonotype turned up a few times. The chain carries TRBV6-5 and TRBJ1-2; D perhaps matches TRBD1 (6 bases). From germline, CDR1 is MNHEY and CDR2 SVGAGI. V lost 7 bases, J lost 5 bases, and 11 bases lay in between. The length of the CDR3 is 12 residues. The CDR3 loop reads CASTPDSYGYTF. In DNA, the CDR3 is TGTGCCAGCACTCCGGACAGTTATGGCTACACCTTC.

V gene TRBV29-1 combines with J gene TRBJ2-2; no clear D. V lost 1 base and J lost 3, with 6 bases in between. There are 13 residues in the CDR3. Germline lookup yields CDR1 SQVTM and CDR2 ANQGSEA. CDR3 nucleotide sequence: TGCAGCGTTGAAGTCCCAGACACCGGGGAGCTGTTTTTT. Translated: CSVEVPDTGELFF.

The chain recombines TRBV29-1 with TRBJ1-4; D is possibly TRBD1 (5 bases). Germline V gene sequence: CDR1 SQVTM, CDR2 ANQGSEA. The V gene lost 7 bases and the J gene lost 10 bases, with 13 bases spanning the gap. This CDR3 has 11 residues. CDR3 protein: CSGVTGGKLFF. The CDR3 DNA follows: TGCAGCGGCGTAACAGGTGGAAAACTGTTTTTT.

This clonotype has only a few counts. This chain links TRBV9 with TRBJ2-2, with TRBD1 identical over 8 bases. Trimming cost V 4 bases and J 5 bases; bases outside gene matches: 7. The CDR3 extends over 15 amino acids. Per germline, CDR1 SGDLS and CDR2 YYNGEE. CDR3 protein: CASSQVDRETGELFF. CDR3 bases: TGTGCCAGCAGCCAAGTGGACAGGGAGACCGGGGAGCTGTTTTTT.

CDR3 in DNA: TGCAGCGTTGCAAGGGGGGGTAGTGGGTACCAAGACTACGAGCAGTACTTC. Residues: CSVARGGSGYQDYEQYF. The chain recombines TRBV29-1 with TRBJ2-7; maybe TRBD2 (7 bases). Germline lookup yields CDR1 SQVTM and CDR2 ANQGSEA. The CDR3 is 17 amino acids. Trimming removed 4 bases at V and 3 bases at J, with 25 bases between.

The CDR3 bases are TGCAGCGCTTCGACAGGGGAGAAAGAGACCCAGTACTTC. It encodes CSASTGEKETQYF. V is TRBV29-1 and J is TRBJ2-5; 8 nucleotides align to TRBD1. The CDR3 loop spans 13 amino acids. Trimming at V came to 7 bases and at J to 3 bases, leaving 7 bases not matched to a gene. The germline V gene has CDR1 SQVTM and CDR2 ANQGSEA. Supplemented by reference TRBV29-1 and TRBJ2-5, the full variable domain reads SAVISQKPSRDICQRGTSLTIQCQVDSQVTMMFWYRQQPGQSLTLIATANQGSEATYESGFVIDKFPISRPNLTFSTLTVSNMSPEDSSIYLCSASTGEKETQYFGPGTRLLVL.